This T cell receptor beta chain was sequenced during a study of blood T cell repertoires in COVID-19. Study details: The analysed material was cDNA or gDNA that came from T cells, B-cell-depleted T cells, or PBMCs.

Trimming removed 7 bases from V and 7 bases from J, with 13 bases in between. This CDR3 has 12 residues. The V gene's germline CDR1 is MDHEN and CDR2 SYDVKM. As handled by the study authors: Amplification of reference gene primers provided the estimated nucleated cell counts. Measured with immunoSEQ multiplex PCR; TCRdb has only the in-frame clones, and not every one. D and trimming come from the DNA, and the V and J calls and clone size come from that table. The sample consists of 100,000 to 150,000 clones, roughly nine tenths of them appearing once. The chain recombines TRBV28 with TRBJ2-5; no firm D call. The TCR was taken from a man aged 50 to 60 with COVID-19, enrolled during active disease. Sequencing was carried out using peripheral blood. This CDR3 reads CASTGPSGTQYF. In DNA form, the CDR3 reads TGTGCCAGCACTGGCCCCTCAGGGACCCAGTACTTC.